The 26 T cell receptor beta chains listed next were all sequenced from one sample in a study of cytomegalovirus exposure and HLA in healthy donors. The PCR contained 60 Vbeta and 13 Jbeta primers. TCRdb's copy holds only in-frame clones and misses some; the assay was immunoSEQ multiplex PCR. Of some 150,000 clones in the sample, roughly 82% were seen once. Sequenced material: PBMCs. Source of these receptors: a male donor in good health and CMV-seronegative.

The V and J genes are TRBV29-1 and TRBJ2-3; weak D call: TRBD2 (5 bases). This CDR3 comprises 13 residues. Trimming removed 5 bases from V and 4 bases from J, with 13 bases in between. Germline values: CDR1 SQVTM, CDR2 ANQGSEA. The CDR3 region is CSVRVGAADTQYF. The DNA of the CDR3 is TGCAGCGTTCGGGTTGGAGCGGCAGATACGCAGTATTTT.

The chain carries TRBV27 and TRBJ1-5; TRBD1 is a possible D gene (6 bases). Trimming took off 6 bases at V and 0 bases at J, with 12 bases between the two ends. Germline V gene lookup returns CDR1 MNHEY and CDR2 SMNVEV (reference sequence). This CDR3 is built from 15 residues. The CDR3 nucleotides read TGTGCCAGCAGGGCCGGGACATATAGCAATCAGCCCCAGCATTTT. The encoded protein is CASRAGTYSNQPQHF.

Written as DNA, the CDR3 is TGTGCCAGCAGCTTCCTAGCGGGAAGCTCCTACGAGCAGTACTTC. It specifies CASSFLAGSSYEQYF. V and J are TRBV11-2 and TRBJ2-7, with 9 nucleotides matching TRBD2. Germline V gene lookup returns CDR1 SGHAT and CDR2 FQNNGV. The CDR3 has 15 residues. V dropped 3 bases and J dropped 0; count of bases not matched to a gene: 3.

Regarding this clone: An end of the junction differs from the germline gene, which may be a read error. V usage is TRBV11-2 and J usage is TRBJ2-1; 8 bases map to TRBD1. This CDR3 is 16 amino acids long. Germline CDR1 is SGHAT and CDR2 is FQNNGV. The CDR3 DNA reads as TGTGTCAGCAGCCGACAGGGGCCCCAAGGATACAATGAGCAGTTCTTC. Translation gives CVSSRQGPQGYNEQFF.

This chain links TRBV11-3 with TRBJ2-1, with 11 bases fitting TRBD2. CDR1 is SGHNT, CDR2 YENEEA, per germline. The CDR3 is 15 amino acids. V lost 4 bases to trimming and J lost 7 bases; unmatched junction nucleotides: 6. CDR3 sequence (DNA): TGTGCCAGCAGCTGGGGACTAGCGGCGTGGAATGAGCAGTTCTTC. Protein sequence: CASSWGLAAWNEQFF.

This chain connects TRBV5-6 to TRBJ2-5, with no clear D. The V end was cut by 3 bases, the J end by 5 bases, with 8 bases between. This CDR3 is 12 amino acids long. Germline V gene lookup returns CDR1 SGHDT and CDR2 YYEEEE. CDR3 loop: CASSSPAETQYF. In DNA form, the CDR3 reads TGTGCCAGCAGCTCCCCTGCGGAGACCCAGTACTTC.

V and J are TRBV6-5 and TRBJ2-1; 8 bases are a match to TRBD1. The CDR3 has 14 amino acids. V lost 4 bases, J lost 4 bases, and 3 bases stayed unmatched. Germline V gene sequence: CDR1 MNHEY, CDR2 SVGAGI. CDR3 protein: CASSSGTGYNEQFF. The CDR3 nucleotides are TGTGCCAGCAGTTCCGGGACAGGTTACAATGAGCAGTTCTTC.

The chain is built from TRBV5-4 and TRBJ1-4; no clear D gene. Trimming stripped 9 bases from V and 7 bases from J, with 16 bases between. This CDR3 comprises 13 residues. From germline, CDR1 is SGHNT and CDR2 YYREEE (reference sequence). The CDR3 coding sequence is TGTGCCACCAAGGCCTATCGAGGTGAAAAACTGTTTTTT. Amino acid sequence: CATKAYRGEKLFF.

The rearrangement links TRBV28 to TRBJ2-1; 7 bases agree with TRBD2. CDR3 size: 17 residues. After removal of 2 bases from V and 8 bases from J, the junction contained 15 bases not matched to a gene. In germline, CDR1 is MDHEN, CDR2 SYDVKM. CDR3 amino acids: CASSLRLLGGGPYEQFF. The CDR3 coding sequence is TGTGCCAGCAGTTTACGCCTGCTTGGGGGAGGGCCTTATGAGCAGTTCTTC.

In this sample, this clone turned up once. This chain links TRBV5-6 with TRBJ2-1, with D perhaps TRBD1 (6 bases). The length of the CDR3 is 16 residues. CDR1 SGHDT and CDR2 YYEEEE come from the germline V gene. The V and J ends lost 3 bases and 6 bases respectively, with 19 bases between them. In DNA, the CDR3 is TGTGCCAGCAGCTCGAGGTCTTGGGGGCCCGGCAATGAGCAGTTCTTC. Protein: CASSSRSWGPGNEQFF.

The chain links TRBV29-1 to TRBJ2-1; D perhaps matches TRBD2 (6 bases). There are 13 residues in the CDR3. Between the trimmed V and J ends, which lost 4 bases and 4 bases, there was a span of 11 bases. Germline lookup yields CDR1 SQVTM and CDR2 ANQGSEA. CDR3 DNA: TGCAGCGTTGTTGGCGGGAAATACAATGAGCAGTTCTTC. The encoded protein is CSVVGGKYNEQFF.

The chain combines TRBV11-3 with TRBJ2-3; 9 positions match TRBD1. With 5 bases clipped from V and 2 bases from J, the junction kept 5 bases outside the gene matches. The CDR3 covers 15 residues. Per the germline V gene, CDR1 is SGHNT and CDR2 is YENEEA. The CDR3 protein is CASSKGTGNTDTQYF. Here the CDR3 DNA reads TGTGCCAGCAGCAAAGGGACAGGGAACACAGATACGCAGTATTTT.

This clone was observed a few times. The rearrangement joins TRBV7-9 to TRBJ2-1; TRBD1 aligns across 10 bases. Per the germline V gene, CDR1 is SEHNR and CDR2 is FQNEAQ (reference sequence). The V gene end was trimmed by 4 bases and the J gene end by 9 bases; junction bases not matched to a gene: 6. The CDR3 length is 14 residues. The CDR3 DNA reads TGTGCCAGCAGCTCGGGGACAGGGGCCTTTGAGCAGTTCTTC. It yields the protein CASSSGTGAFEQFF.

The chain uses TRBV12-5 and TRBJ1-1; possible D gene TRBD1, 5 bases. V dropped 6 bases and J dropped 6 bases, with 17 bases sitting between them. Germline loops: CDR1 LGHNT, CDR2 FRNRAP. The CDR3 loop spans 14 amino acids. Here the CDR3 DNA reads TGTGCTAGTGGGCGGGACTACTCAAGCTCTGAAGCTTTCTTT. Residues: CASGRDYSSSEAFF.

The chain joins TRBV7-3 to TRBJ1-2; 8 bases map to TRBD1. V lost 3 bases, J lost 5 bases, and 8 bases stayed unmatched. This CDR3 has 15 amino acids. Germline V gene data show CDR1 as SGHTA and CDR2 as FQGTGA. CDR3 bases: TGTGCCAGCAGCTTCTTTGGACAGGGAGGGTATGGCTACACCTTC. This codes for CASSFFGQGGYGYTF.

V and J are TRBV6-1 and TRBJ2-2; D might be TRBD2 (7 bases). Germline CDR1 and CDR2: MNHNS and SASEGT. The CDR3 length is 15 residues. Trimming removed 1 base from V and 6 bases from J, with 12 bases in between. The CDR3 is CASSEGGGAPGELFF. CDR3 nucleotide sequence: TGTGCCAGCAGTGAAGGGGGGGGCGCCCCCGGGGAGCTGTTTTTT.

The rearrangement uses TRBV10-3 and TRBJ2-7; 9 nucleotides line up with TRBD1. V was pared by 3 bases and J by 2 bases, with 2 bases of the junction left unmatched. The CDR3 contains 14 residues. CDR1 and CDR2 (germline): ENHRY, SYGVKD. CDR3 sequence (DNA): TGTGCCATCAGTGATGGGACAGGGACCTACGAGCAGTACTTC. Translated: CAISDGTGTYEQYF.

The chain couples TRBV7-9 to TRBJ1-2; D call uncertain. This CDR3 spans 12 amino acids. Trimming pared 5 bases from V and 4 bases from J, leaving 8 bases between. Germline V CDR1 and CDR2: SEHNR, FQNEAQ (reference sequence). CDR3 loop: CASSPHTYGYTF. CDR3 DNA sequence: TGTGCCAGCAGCCCCCACACCTATGGCTACACCTTC.

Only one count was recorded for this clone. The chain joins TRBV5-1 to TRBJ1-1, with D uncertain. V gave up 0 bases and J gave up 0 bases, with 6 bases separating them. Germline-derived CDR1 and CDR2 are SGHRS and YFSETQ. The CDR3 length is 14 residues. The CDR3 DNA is TGCGCCAGCAGCTTGGCCGCAGTGAACACTGAAGCTTTCTTT. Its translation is CASSLAAVNTEAFF.

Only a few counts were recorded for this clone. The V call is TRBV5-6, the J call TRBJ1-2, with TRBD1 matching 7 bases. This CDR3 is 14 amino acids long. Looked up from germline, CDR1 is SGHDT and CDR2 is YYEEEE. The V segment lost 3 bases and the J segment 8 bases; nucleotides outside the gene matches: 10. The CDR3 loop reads CASSSRGGLSGYTF. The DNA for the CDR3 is TGTGCCAGCAGCTCCAGAGGGGGCCTTAGCGGCTACACCTTC.

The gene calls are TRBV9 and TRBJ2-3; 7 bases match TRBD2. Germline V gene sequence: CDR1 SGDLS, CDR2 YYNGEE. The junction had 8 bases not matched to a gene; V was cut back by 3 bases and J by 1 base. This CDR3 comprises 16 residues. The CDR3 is CASSAWGGDRTDTQYF. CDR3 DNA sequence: TGTGCCAGCAGCGCGTGGGGGGGGGACCGCACAGATACGCAGTATTTT. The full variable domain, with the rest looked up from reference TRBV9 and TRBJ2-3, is DSGVTQTPKHLITATGQRVTLRCSPRSGDLSVYWYQQSLDQGLQFLIQYYNGEERAKGNILERFSAQQFPDLHSELNLSSLELGDSALYFCASSAWGGDRTDTQYFGPGTRLTVL.

CDR3: CASSHRGSIYEQYF. Written as DNA, the CDR3 is TGTGCCAGCAGCCACAGGGGAAGTATTTACGAGCAGTACTTC. The chain combines TRBV7-2 with TRBJ2-7, with 7 bases identical to TRBD1. Germline CDR1 and CDR2: SGHTA and FQGNSA. The CDR3 runs to 14 residues. V lost 5 bases, J lost 4 bases, and 8 bases stayed unmatched.

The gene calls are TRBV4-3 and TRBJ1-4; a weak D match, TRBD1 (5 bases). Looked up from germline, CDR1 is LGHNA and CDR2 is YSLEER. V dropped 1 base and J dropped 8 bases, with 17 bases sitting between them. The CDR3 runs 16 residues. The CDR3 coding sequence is TGCGCCAGCAGCCAAGTCGTGGGGGGTACAGGCGAAAAACTGTTTTTT. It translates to CASSQVVGGTGEKLFF.

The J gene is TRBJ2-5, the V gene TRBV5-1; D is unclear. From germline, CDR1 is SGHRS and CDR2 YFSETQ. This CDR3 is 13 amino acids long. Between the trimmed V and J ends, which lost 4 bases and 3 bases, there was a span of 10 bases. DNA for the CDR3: TGCGCCAGCAGCGAAGAGCCTAAAGAGACCCAGTACTTC. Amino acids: CASSEEPKETQYF.

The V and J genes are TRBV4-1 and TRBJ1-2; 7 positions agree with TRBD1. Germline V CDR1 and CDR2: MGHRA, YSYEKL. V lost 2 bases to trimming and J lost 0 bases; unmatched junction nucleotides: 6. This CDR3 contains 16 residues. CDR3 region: CASSQRGTATNYGYTF. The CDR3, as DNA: TGCGCCAGCAGCCAAAGGGGGACAGCTACTAACTATGGCTACACCTTC.

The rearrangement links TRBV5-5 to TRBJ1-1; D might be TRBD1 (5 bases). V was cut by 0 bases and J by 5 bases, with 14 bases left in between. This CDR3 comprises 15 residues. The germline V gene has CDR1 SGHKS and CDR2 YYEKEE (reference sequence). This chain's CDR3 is CASSLAGQGRTEAFF. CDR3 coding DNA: TGTGCCAGCAGCTTGGCCGGGCAGGGCCGGACTGAAGCTTTCTTT.